Included here is one TCR beta chain sequence, with context. These data are taken from a study of human CD8 memory T cell subsets. Germline loops: CDR1 SGHNT, CDR2 YENEEA. The CDR3 runs 12 residues. The authors defined TPEX cells as CCR7+ PD-1+ TIGIT+ early memory CD8+ T cells carrying exhausted-like traits. Enrichment for total CD8+ T cells was performed by negative magnetic separation. Researchers made TCR beta libraries via UMI-labeled 5' RACE. After re-calling the 5' RACE reads, TCRdb lists one entry per CDR3 protein, DNA absent. This specimen shows around 9,600 distinct CDR3 sequences; the ten leading clones hold roughly 14%.

The clonotype originates from a human donor in good health. The sequenced sample was CD8+ T cells from PBMCs. This rearrangement joins TRBV11-3 to TRBJ2-1. CDR3 residues: CASSLDRNEQFF.